This passage covers 24 T cell receptor beta chains from one sample sequenced in a study of regulatory T cells in long-lasting Graves disease. Building of the TCR beta libraries involved iRepertoire HTBI primers and Arm-PCR of CDR3 regions. TCRdb redid the calling of the multiplex PCR reads with MiXCR, one entry per CDR3 protein. This table has 550,000 or so distinct CDR3 sequences, about 11% appearing once. The time point is: newly diagnosed GD, antithyroid drugs for less than 3 months. Researchers made the TCR library from RNA that was extracted from PBMCs. The data were also submitted as part of a second study, on T cells in Graves' hyperthyroidism and ophthalmopathy.

Here the sequenced sample was peripheral blood mononuclear cells (PBMCs), taken at new diagnosis, from a patient treated with antithyroid drugs. The source of these receptors is a woman in her 30s with Graves disease.

The chain carries TRBV6-5 and TRBJ2-6, with D maybe TRBD1 (6 bases). Germline V CDR1 and CDR2: MNHEY, SVGAGI. V was clipped by 2 bases and J by 1 base, with 12 bases between them. This CDR3 is built from 17 residues. The CDR3 protein is CASSYEQGGSGANVLTF. As DNA, the CDR3 is TGTGCCAGCAGTTACGAACAGGGTGGTTCTGGGGCCAACGTCCTGACTTTC.

This clonotype was seen ten or more times. The CDR3 protein is CASSLVGASPQNEQFF. CDR3 coding DNA: TGTGCCAGCAGCTTAGTTGGGGCTAGCCCTCAGAATGAGCAGTTCTTC. V usage is TRBV7-2 and J usage is TRBJ2-1; D may correspond to TRBD1 or TRBD2 (5 bases each). The CDR3 runs to 16 residues. Germline V gene sequence: CDR1 SGHTA, CDR2 FQGNSA. Trimming removed 1 base from V and 7 bases from J, with 17 bases in between.

The rearrangement joins TRBV19 to TRBJ1-5; D gene ambiguous. Germline values: CDR1 LNHDA, CDR2 SQIVND (reference sequence). CDR3 length: 14 residues. Trimming left V 6 bases short and J 7 bases short, with 16 bases between. The CDR3 DNA reads TGTGCCAGTAGGGACGGACTGGGCGGACAGCCCCAGCATTTT. This sequence encodes CASRDGLGGQPQHF.

In its sample, this clonotype was seen many times. J is TRBJ2-2 and V is TRBV11-2, with no clear D. This CDR3 is 14 amino acids long. The germline V gene has CDR1 SGHAT and CDR2 FQNNGV. Trimming removed 3 bases from V and 6 bases from J, with 11 bases in between. CDR3 region: CASSLEYAAGELFF. As DNA, the CDR3 is TGTGCCAGCAGCTTGGAGTACGCGGCCGGGGAGCTGTTTTTT.

This clonotype was counted ten times or more. The V gene is TRBV5-5, the J gene TRBJ2-5; 9 nucleotides match TRBD1. Germline lookup yields CDR1 SGHKS and CDR2 YYEKEE (reference sequence). Trimming took 4 bases from V and 7 from J; bases not matched to a gene: 8. This CDR3 is 14 amino acids long. In DNA, the CDR3 is TGTGCCAGCAGCAGCTCCGGACAGGGGAGGACCCAGTACTTC. As protein: CASSSSGQGRTQYF.

This clonotype was seen more than once but under ten times. The chain recombines TRBV11-2 with TRBJ1-2; no definite D call. Germline V CDR1 and CDR2: SGHAT, FQNNGV. This CDR3 contains 16 residues. Trimming pared 2 bases from V and 6 bases from J, leaving 19 bases between. The CDR3: CASSLYSHTPGDGYTF. In nucleotides, the CDR3 is TGTGCCAGCAGCTTATATAGCCATACACCGGGTGATGGCTACACCTTC.

The rearrangement uses TRBV7-2 and TRBJ1-1; no firm D call. Per the germline V gene, CDR1 is SGHTA and CDR2 is FQGNSA. V was pared by 5 bases and J by 6 bases, with 16 bases between. The CDR3 totals 14 residues. CDR3 nucleotide sequence: TGTGCCAGCAGCCCCAAACCCTTTAAGGCTGAAGCTTTCTTT. Translating it yields CASSPKPFKAEAFF.

The gene calls are TRBV18 and TRBJ1-5; 9 bases match TRBD1. Looked up from germline, CDR1 is KGHSH and CDR2 is LQKENI. V lost 2 bases and J lost 4; bases outside the gene matches: 6. The CDR3 runs 16 residues. The CDR3: CASSPATGQGNQPQHF. Written as DNA, the CDR3 is TGTGCCAGCTCACCAGCCACAGGACAGGGGAATCAGCCCCAGCATTTT.

In this sample, this clonotype turned up once. It is likely a read error: a sequence one base away is far more abundant. The V call is TRBV9, the J call TRBJ1-1, with D uncertain. There are 13 residues in the CDR3. Germline CDR1 is SGDLS and CDR2 is YYNGEE. The CDR3 DNA follows: TGTGCCGGCAGGACCGACCTGAACACTGAAGCTTTCTTT. It codes for CAGRTDLNTEAFF. Based on the CDR3 plus reference TRBV9 and TRBJ1-1, the full variable domain is DSGVTQTPKHLITATGQRVTLRCSPRSGDLSVYWYQQSLDQGLQFLIQYYNGEERAKGNILERFSAQQFPDLHSELNLSSLELGDSALYFCAGRTDLNTEAFFGQGTRLTVV.

The table lists this clonotype with many counts. The chain links TRBV18 to TRBJ1-1; D may be TRBD1 (5 bases). The V end was cut by 0 bases, the J end by 6 bases, with 14 bases between. Germline CDR1 reads KGHSH; CDR2 reads LQKENI. The CDR3 is 15 residues long. Written as DNA, the CDR3 is TGTGCCAGCTCACCACCGTTGCAGGGAAGCCCTGAAGCTTTCTTT. This encodes CASSPPLQGSPEAFF.

This clonotype was counted ten times or more. The chain has TRBV18 and TRBJ2-6, with 8 bases identical to TRBD1. This CDR3 region has 18 residues. Germline trimming cut 2 bases from V and 4 bases from J; bases unmatched to any gene: 10. Germline CDR1 reads KGHSH; CDR2 reads LQKENI. The CDR3 sequence: CASSPYSDRASGANVLTF. The CDR3 DNA sequence: TGTGCCAGCTCACCATACTCGGACAGGGCTTCCGGGGCCAACGTCCTGACTTTC.

This clonotype came up many times. This chain joins TRBV6-2 or TRBV6-3 and TRBJ2-2; D unresolved. Germline V gene data show CDR1 as MNHEY and CDR2 as SVGEGT. This CDR3 is 14 amino acids long. The V gene lost 4 bases and the J gene lost 7 bases, with 13 bases spanning the gap. The CDR3 here is CASSSSWSSGELFF. CDR3 bases: TGTGCCAGCAGTTCCTCGTGGTCCAGCGGGGAGCTGTTTTTT.

Written as DNA, the CDR3 is TGCAGTGCTAGGGCAGGACAGGGCACCGGGGAGCTGTTTTTT. Residues: CSARAGQGTGELFF. The rearrangement joins TRBV20-1 to TRBJ2-2, with 8 nucleotides matching TRBD1. The germline V gene has CDR1 DFQATT and CDR2 SNEGSKA (reference sequence). V trimming: 3 bases; J trimming: 4 bases; junction bases outside the gene matches: 4. The CDR3 loop spans 14 amino acids.

This clonotype was recorded many times. V gene TRBV5-1 combines with J gene TRBJ2-5; 10 nucleotides match TRBD1. The CDR3 is 15 residues long. CDR1 and CDR2 (germline): SGHRS, YFSETQ. The V and J ends lost 3 bases and 5 bases, in that order; junction bases with no gene match: 7. The CDR3 nucleotides read TGCGCCAGCAGCTCCGGGACAGGGGTAGGGGAGACCCAGTACTTC. Translation: CASSSGTGVGETQYF.

There are many counts of this clonotype. The J gene is TRBJ2-1, the V gene TRBV12-3 or TRBV12-4; D uncertain. The CDR3 runs to 13 residues. Trimming shortened V by 2 bases and J by 2 bases, and 4 bases separated the two germline ends. CDR3 sequence reads: CASSLSPYNEQFF. The CDR3 nucleotides read TGTGCCAGCAGTTTATCCCCCTACAATGAGCAGTTCTTC.

The V and J genes are TRBV20-1 and TRBJ1-1; TRBD1 matches at 8 bases. CDR1 and CDR2 (germline): DFQATT, SNEGSKA (reference sequence). Trimming removed 0 bases from V and 5 bases from J; junction bases left unmatched: 8. The CDR3 contains 15 residues. The CDR3 DNA follows: TGCAGTGCTAGAGATCCGGACAGGGAGGGTACTGAAGCTTTCTTT. Translating gives CSARDPDREGTEAFF.

This clonotype has ten or more counts. V and J are TRBV11-3 and TRBJ2-5; D remains ambiguous. Germline V lookup: CDR1 SGHNT, CDR2 YENEEA. The CDR3 is 12 residues long. V lost 5 bases and J 5 bases, leaving 9 bases between the germline ends. The CDR3 loop reads CASSPPRETQYF. As DNA, the CDR3 is TGTGCCAGCAGCCCCCCTCGGGAGACCCAGTACTTC. Filled out from reference TRBV11-3 and TRBJ2-5, the complete variable domain reads EAGVVQSPRYKIIEKKQPVAFWCNPISGHNTLYWYLQNLGQGPELLIRYENEEAVDDSQLPKDRFSAERLKGVDSTLKIQPAELGDSAVYLCASSPPRETQYFGPGTRLLVL.

This clonotype was detected ten times or more. J is TRBJ2-1 and V is TRBV5-6; the match to TRBD1 covers 8 bases. The CDR3 loop spans 13 amino acids. Trimming took 4 bases from V and 8 from J; bases not matched to a gene: 5. Per germline, CDR1 SGHDT and CDR2 YYEEEE. The CDR3: CASSQNRGDEQFF. In nucleotides, the CDR3 is TGTGCCAGCAGCCAGAACAGGGGGGATGAGCAGTTCTTC.

This clonotype was observed at least ten times. The V call is TRBV2, the J call TRBJ2-7, with 10 bases that match TRBD1. Per the germline V gene, CDR1 is SNHLY and CDR2 is FYNNEI. There are 14 residues in the CDR3. The trim removed 4 bases at V and 4 bases at J, leaving 4 bases unmatched. CDR3 in amino acids: CASSVGTGAYEQYF. The CDR3 coding sequence is TGTGCCAGCAGTGTTGGGACAGGGGCATACGAGCAGTACTTC.

This clonotype was seen many times. The chain links TRBV5-1 to TRBJ2-7; the D gene is possibly TRBD1 (6 bases). In germline, CDR1 is SGHRS, CDR2 YFSETQ. Trimming cost V 4 bases and J 3 bases, with 8 bases left between them. The CDR3 is 12 residues long. The CDR3 loop is CASSRTDYEQYF. The DNA of the CDR3 is TGCGCCAGCAGCCGGACAGACTACGAGCAGTACTTC.

This clonotype occurred many times. The genes are TRBV15 and TRBJ2-5, with D perhaps given as TRBD1 or TRBD2 (5 bases each). Trimming took 1 base from V and 0 from J, leaving 21 bases between them. Looked up from germline, CDR1 is LNHNV and CDR2 is YYDKDF (reference sequence). This CDR3 is built from 19 residues. CDR3 residues: CATSRGIGRQGRNQETQYF. The CDR3, as DNA: TGTGCCACCAGCAGAGGAATCGGGCGGCAGGGACGGAACCAAGAGACCCAGTACTTC.

The chain couples TRBV19 to TRBJ2-4; D may be TRBD1 (5 bases). Per the germline V gene, CDR1 is LNHDA and CDR2 is SQIVND (reference sequence). CDR3 length: 14 amino acids. V lost 5 bases, J lost 6 bases, and 14 bases lay in between. For the CDR3, the DNA is TGTGCCAGTAGTTTACAGGATACTCCAAACATTCAGTACTTC. Its translation is CASSLQDTPNIQYF. Looking up the rest from reference TRBV19 and TRBJ2-4 gives the full variable domain: DGGITQSPKYLFRKEGQNVTLSCEQNLNHDAMYWYRQDPGQGLRLIYYSQIVNDFQKGDIAEGYSVSREKKESFPLTVTSAQKNPTAFYLCASSLQDTPNIQYFGAGTRLSVL.

The table lists this clonotype with a few counts. CDR3 nucleotide sequence: TGTGCCAGCAGTCAGCCGGGTGCAACTAATGAAAAACTGTTTTTT. Translating gives CASSQPGATNEKLFF. The rearrangement uses TRBV28 and TRBJ1-4; D is unresolved. Trimming took off 5 bases at V and 0 bases at J, with 10 bases between the two ends. This CDR3 is 15 amino acids long. Germline assignment: CDR1 MDHEN and CDR2 SYDVKM.

Remarks on this clonotype: Since a far larger clone is one base different, this is likely a read error. This chain joins TRBV7-2 and TRBJ2-4, with D unresolved. The CDR3 runs 13 residues. The germline V gene encodes CDR1 SGHTA and CDR2 FQGNSA. Trimming cost V 4 bases and J 13 bases, with 17 bases left between them. The chain's CDR3 is CASSWRRYNEQYF. CDR3 nucleotides: TGTGCCAGCAGCTGGAGAAGATACAATGAGCAGTACTTC.